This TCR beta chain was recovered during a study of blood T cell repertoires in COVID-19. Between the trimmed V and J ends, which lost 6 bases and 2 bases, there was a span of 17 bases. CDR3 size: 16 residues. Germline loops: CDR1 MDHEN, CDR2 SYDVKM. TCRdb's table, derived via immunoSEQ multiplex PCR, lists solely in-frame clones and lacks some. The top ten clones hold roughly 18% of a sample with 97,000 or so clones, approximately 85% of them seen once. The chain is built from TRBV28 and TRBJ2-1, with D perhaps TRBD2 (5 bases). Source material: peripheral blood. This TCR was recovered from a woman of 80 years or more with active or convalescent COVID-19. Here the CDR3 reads CASRQTSPRAYNEQFF. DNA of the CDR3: TGTGCCAGCAGACAAACATCCCCGCGGGCCTACAATGAGCAGTTCTTC.